A selection of T cell receptor beta chains follows, all from one sample in a study of control samples from healthy donors and cancer patients. Sequencing was performed with immunoSEQ multiplex PCR; in TCRdb, only in-frame clones are kept and a portion is missing. The sample lists roughly 130,000 clones, roughly 90% occurring once. Sequenced sample: blood. The receptors shown here come from a man aged 30 to 45 in good health. The conserved cysteine and the conserved F or W are not part of the CDR3 here. Each record gives: V gene, J gene, CDR3 protein.

TRBV3-1/TRBV3-2	TRBJ2-5	ASSQGGTQY
TRBV5-1	TRBJ1-4	ASSPEGHATNEKLF
TRBV27	TRBJ2-3	ASSLSGGGMVIDTQY
TRBV11-2	TRBJ1-6	ASSLVSAGNSPLH
TRBV7-6	TRBJ2-4	ASSPMTSIPPYDIQY
TRBV28	TRBJ1-1	ASSLIEVGEPNTEAF
TRBV5-4	TRBJ2-5	ASSLANRGQRETQY
TRBV7-7	TRBJ2-7	ASSLGNSYEQY
TRBV10-3	TRBJ1-2	AISDRTGLVYGYT
TRBV6-2/TRBV6-3	TRBJ2-3	ASSQGVTDTQY
TRBV18	TRBJ1-1	ASSYGSNTEAF
TRBV3-1/TRBV3-2	TRBJ2-1	ASLKRGQSYNEQF
TRBV9	TRBJ2-7	ASSVVGTGDEQY
TRBV3-1/TRBV3-2	TRBJ2-1	ASSQGTSENEQF
TRBV18	TRBJ1-4	ASSPSKTPLGGELF
TRBV6-4	TRBJ2-2	ASSDGASGNTGELF
TRBV2	TRBJ1-1	ASRAETGSPNTEAF
TRBV15	TRBJ1-5	ATSRESSWDRDVQPQH
TRBV4-1	TRBJ1-1	ASSQVGGTTEAF
TRBV3-1/TRBV3-2	TRBJ1-2	ATTQTIMGGYT
TRBV5-5	TRBJ1-5	ASSRGLEVNQPQH
TRBV5-1	TRBJ2-2	ASSLGRGGNTGELF
TRBV7-2	TRBJ2-1	ASSSYRGNEQF